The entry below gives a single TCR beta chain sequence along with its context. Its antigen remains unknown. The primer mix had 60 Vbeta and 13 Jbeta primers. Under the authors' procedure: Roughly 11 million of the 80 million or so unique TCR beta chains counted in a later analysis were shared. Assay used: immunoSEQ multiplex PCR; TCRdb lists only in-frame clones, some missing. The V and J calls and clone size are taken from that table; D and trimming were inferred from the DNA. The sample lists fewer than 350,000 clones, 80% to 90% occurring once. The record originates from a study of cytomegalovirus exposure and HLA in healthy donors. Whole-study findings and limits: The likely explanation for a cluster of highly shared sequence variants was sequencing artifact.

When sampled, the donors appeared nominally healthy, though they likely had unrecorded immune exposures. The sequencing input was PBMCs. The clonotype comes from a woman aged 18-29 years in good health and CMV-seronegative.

The CDR3 spells CASSQVTTVVEQFF. The CDR3, as DNA: TGTGCCAGCAGCCAAGTCACCACGGTGGTTGAGCAGTTCTTC. The gene calls are TRBV14 and TRBJ2-1; D gene ambiguous. V lost 1 base and J lost 9, with 13 bases in between. Germline CDR1 and CDR2: SGHDN and FVKESK. CDR3 length equals 14 residues.